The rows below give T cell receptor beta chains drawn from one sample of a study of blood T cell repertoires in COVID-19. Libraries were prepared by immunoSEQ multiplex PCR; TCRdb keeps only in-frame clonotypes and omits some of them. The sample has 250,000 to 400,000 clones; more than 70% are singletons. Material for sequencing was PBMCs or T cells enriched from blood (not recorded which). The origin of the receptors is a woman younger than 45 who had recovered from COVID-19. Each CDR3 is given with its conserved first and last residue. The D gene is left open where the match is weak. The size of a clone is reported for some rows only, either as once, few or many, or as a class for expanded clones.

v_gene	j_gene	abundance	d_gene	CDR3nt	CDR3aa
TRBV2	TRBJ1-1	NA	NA	TGTGCCAGCATCAAGTATCAAACAGATAAAGCTTTCTTT	CASIKYQTDKAFF
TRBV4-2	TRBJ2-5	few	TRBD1	TGTGCCAGCAGCCAAGGCCGCGGGACAGGGGGAGAGACCCAGTACTTC	CASSQGRGTGGETQYF
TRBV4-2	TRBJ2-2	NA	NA	TGTGCCAGCAGCCAAGAGAGGGTGACGAACACCGGGGAGCTGTTTTTT	CASSQERVTNTGELFF
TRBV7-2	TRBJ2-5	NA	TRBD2	TGTGCCAGCAGCCTGCAGCCCGGGGGGTCCCCCCAGTACTTC	CASSLQPGGSPQYF
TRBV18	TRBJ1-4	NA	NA	TGTGCCAGCTCACAGGGGAGGCTTAATGAAAAACTGTTTTTT	CASSQGRLNEKLFF
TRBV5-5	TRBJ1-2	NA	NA	TGTGCCAGCAGTTGGAGGGAGCCCAACTATGGCTACACCTTC	CASSWREPNYGYTF
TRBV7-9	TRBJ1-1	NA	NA	TGTGCCAGCAGTCTGGGAGGGGGAGGATTTTGGACTGAAGCTTTCTTT	CASSLGGGGFWTEAFF
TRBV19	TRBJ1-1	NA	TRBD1	TGTGCCAGTCTATCGGGGACAGCAAACTGGGCTTTCTTT	CASLSGTANWAFF
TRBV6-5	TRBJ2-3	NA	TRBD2	TGTGCCAGCAGTTCCCTCGGGGGGGCGAGGACAGATACGCAGTATTTT	CASSSLGGARTDTQYF
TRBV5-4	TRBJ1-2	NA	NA	TGTGCCAGCAGCTTGACTGCTGGGCCGAACTATGGCTACACCTTC	CASSLTAGPNYGYTF
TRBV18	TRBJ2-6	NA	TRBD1	TGTGCCAGCTCACCAGGACAGGGGGAGCTCTCTGGGGCCAACGTCCTGACTTTC	CASSPGQGELSGANVLTF
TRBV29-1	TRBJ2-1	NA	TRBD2	TGCAGCGTTGAATCGGGGCTAGCGGGGGACTACAATGAGCAGTTCTTC	CSVESGLAGDYNEQFF
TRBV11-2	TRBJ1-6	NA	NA	TGTGCCAGCAGCTTAGATCTTCCGGCTCTGGGCAATTCACCCCTCCACTTT	CASSLDLPALGNSPLHF
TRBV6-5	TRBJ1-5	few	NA	TGTGCCAGCAGTCCCCGGGGTAGCAATCAGCCCCAGCATTTT	CASSPRGSNQPQHF
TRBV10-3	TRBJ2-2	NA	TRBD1	TGTGCCATCAGTGCGGACAGGGGGCCCACCGGGGAGCTGTTTTTT	CAISADRGPTGELFF
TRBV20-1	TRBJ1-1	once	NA	TGCAGTGCCGGGTGGGACACTGAAGCTTTCTTT	CSAGWDTEAFF
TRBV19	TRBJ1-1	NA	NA	TGTGCCAGTAGTCCTGGGTCAGGGATCGACACTGAAGCTTTCTTT	CASSPGSGIDTEAFF
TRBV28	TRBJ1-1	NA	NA	TGTGCCAGCAGTTACACAGGGCCAATGAACACTGAAGCTTTCTTT	CASSYTGPMNTEAFF
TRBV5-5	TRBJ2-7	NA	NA	TGTGCCAGCAGCTTCGTCGGTCGGTCCGAGCAGTACTTC	CASSFVGRSEQYF
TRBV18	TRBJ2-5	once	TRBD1	TGTGCCACCTTAAGCCGACAGGGAGAGACCCAGTACTTC	CATLSRQGETQYF
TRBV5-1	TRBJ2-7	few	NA	TGCGCCAGCAGCCCCCTTTCTTCCTACGAGCAGTACTTC	CASSPLSSYEQYF
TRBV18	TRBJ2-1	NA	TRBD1	TGTGCCAGCTCAACTAACAGGGGGCGAAATGAGCAGTTCTTC	CASSTNRGRNEQFF
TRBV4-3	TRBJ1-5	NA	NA	TGCGCCAGCAGCCAAGACGGACAGAGCAATCAGCCCCAGCATTTT	CASSQDGQSNQPQHF
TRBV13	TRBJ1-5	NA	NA	TGTGCCAGCAGCTTACAGGGGTCCTCCCAGCCCCAGCATTTT	CASSLQGSSQPQHF
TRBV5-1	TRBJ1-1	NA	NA	TGCGCCAGCAGCCACGAGCCGGGACTCCAGGACACTGAAGCTTTCTTT	CASSHEPGLQDTEAFF
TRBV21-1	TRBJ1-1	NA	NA	TGTGCCAGACCAGGGGGCCTCCTGGGACACACTGAAGCTTTCTTT	CARPGGLLGHTEAFF
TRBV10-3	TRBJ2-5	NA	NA	TGTGCCATCAGTGCTGACAGGGGAGGGGAGACCCAGTACTTC	CAISADRGGETQYF
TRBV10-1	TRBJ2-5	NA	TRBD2	TGCGCCAGCAGTGAGGATTTAGCGGGGGCAGGGGAGACCCAGTACTTC	CASSEDLAGAGETQYF
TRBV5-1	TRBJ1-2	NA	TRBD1	TGCGCCAGCAGCACCGGGACAGGGGATTGGGGCTACACCTTC	CASSTGTGDWGYTF
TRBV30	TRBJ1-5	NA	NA	TGTGCCTGGAGTCATGGACGGGACAATCAGCCCCAGCATTTT	CAWSHGRDNQPQHF
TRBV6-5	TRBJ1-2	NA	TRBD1	TGTGCCAGCAGGCAGACAGGGGGCACCTATGGCTACACCTTC	CASRQTGGTYGYTF
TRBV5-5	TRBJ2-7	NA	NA	TGTGCCAGCAGCTCTAGGGAGGTCTACGAGCAGTACTTC	CASSSREVYEQYF
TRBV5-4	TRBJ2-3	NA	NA	TGTGCCAGCAGCTTGGCTTCAGATACGCAGTATTTT	CASSLASDTQYF
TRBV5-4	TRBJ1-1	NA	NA	TGTGCCAGCAGCTGGGGGGGTGGGAAACCGGAAGCTTTCTTT	CASSWGGGKPEAFF
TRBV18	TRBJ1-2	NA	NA	TGTGCCAGCTCACCACCGGACGACAGGTCCAAGGGCTACACCTTC	CASSPPDDRSKGYTF
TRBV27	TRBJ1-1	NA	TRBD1	TGTGCCAGCAGTTTAGCAGGGGGCACTGAAGCTTTCTTT	CASSLAGGTEAFF
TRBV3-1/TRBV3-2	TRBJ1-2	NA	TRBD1	TGTGCCAGCAGCCAAGAATGGGTTCGGAAAGGGGGCGCGCGGGGCTACACCTTC	CASSQEWVRKGGARGYTF
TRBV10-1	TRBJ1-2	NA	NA	TGCGCCAGCAGTGAACGAGAAAACTATGGCTACACCTTC	CASSERENYGYTF
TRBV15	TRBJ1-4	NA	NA	TGTGCCACCAGCAGAGACCCCCGCCGGGATGAAAAACTGTTTTTT	CATSRDPRRDEKLFF
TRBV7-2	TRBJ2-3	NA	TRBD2	TGTGCCAGCAACGAATGGGGCGGGGGAGCAACAGATACGCAGTATTTT	CASNEWGGGATDTQYF
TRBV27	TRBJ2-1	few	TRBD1	TGTGCCAGCATTCCCCGCCCAGGGGGCATGAGGTACAATGAGCAGTTCTTC	CASIPRPGGMRYNEQFF
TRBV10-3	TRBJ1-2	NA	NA	TGTGCCATCAGTGAGTCGACCAGGGGCTATGGCTACACCTTC	CAISESTRGYGYTF
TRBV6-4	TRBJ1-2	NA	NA	TGTGCCAGCAGTGAGGGAAATACAGGCTATGGCTACACCTTC	CASSEGNTGYGYTF
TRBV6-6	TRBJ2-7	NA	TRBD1	TGTGCCAGCAGCCGACAGGGGTCCGGGTACGAGCAGTACTTC	CASSRQGSGYEQYF
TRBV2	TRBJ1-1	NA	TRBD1	TGTGCCAGCAGTGAAGACAGGGGGCGCGGCACTGAAGCTTTCTTT	CASSEDRGRGTEAFF
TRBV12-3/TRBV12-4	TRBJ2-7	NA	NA	TGTGCCAGCAGTTCTACCCGCTACGAGCAGTACTTC	CASSSTRYEQYF
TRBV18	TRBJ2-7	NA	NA	TGTGCCAGCTCACAGGGTCTAGCTTCAGGAAACGAGCAGTACTTC	CASSQGLASGNEQYF
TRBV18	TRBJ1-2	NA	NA	TGTGCCAGCTCACTTGCCGGGGACTATGGCTACACCTTC	CASSLAGDYGYTF
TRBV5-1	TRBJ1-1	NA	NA	TGCGCCAGCAGCTTCAACCAGGGAGGGGGCACTGAAGCTTTCTTT	CASSFNQGGGTEAFF
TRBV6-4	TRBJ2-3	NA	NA	TGTGCCAGCAGTGAGCACAGGGAAGTCACAGATACGCAGTATTTT	CASSEHREVTDTQYF
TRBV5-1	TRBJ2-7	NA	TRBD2	TGCGCCAGCAGCTTGGCCTCGGGGGGACCCTACGAGCAGTACTTC	CASSLASGGPYEQYF
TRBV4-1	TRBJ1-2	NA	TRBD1	TGCGCCAGCAGCCTGGGACAGTTCGGTGGCTACACCTTC	CASSLGQFGGYTF
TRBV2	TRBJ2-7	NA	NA	TGTGCCAGCAGTCCCCCGGGGGACCTAACTTACGAGCAGTACTTC	CASSPPGDLTYEQYF
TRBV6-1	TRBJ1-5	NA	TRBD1	TGTGCCAGCAGTGAAAATGGCAGGGGGGTTCAGCCCCAGCATTTT	CASSENGRGVQPQHF
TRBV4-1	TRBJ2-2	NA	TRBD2	TGCGCCAGCAGCCAGACCGGAAGCGGGGGGGCTCAAACCGGGGAGCTGTTTTTT	CASSQTGSGGAQTGELFF
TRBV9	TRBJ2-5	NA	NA	TGTGCCAGCAGCCCTAGACAGCACCCCTCATGCTGTTACAGGACCATACAAGAGACCCAGTACTTC	CASSPRQHPSCCYRTIQETQYF
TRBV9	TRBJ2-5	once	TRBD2	TGTGCCAGCAGTCTTAGGACTAGCTTTCAAGAGACCCAGTACTTC	CASSLRTSFQETQYF
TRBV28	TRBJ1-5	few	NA	TGTGCCAGCAGTTTCCCACAGGGTAGTCAGCCCCAGCATTTT	CASSFPQGSQPQHF
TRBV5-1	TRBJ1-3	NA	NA	TGCGCCAGCAGCTTGGCCGGGGGGAATTTTGGAGACACCATATATTTT	CASSLAGGNFGDTIYF
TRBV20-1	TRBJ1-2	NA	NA	TGCAGTGCTAGTACCCGGGAAGGCTACACCTTC	CSASTREGYTF